The next 6 T cell receptor beta chains were all read from a single sample in a study of cytomegalovirus exposure and HLA in healthy donors. The data were produced by immunoSEQ multiplex PCR, yet TCRdb's version contains in-frame clones alone and is incomplete. In the table there are under 350,000 clones, approximately 86% of which are singletons. Material for sequencing was PBMCs. All receptors derive from a woman between 18 and 29 years old in good health and CMV-seronegative.

J is TRBJ1-4 and V is TRBV10-1; 7 nucleotides line up with TRBD1. V was pared by 7 bases and J by 0 bases, with 11 bases of the junction left unmatched. The CDR3 is 17 residues long. Germline CDR1 reads WNHNN; CDR2 reads SYGVQD (reference sequence). CDR3 amino acids: CASTIPQGLATNEKLFF. CDR3 DNA sequence: TGCGCCAGCACGATACCACAGGGGCTGGCAACTAATGAAAAACTGTTTTTT.

This clone was seen more than once but under ten times. The genes are TRBV5-4 and TRBJ1-1; 9 bases line up with TRBD1. The CDR3 sequence is 17 residues long. Germline V lookup: CDR1 SGHNT, CDR2 YYREEE (reference sequence). Trimming at V came to 0 bases and at J to 1 base, leaving 7 bases not matched to a gene. This chain's CDR3 is CASSLGGTGMENTEAFF. Here the CDR3 DNA reads TGTGCCAGCAGCTTGGGAGGGACAGGGATGGAGAACACTGAAGCTTTCTTT.

The chain joins TRBV5-1 to TRBJ2-5, with D perhaps TRBD2 (7 bases). In germline, CDR1 is SGHRS, CDR2 YFSETQ. Trimming took 0 bases from V and 0 from J, leaving 15 bases between them. The CDR3 consists of 17 residues. CDR3 protein: CASSLDLRGGDQETQYF. As DNA, the CDR3 is TGCGCCAGCAGCTTGGACCTCAGGGGAGGGGACCAAGAGACCCAGTACTTC.

This clone was detected once. J is TRBJ1-6 and V is TRBV6-5; no reliable D call. Per the germline V gene, CDR1 is MNHEY and CDR2 is SVGAGI. The CDR3 covers 14 residues. The V gene lost 2 bases and the J gene lost 8 bases, with 10 bases spanning the gap. The CDR3 loop is CASSYVQEDSPLHF. The CDR3 region has the DNA TGTGCCAGCAGTTACGTCCAGGAGGATTCACCCCTCCACTTT.

This clone has a handful of counts. The rearrangement uses TRBV9 and TRBJ1-6; D remains ambiguous. Trimming shortened V by 2 bases and J by 3 bases, and 6 bases separated the two germline ends. The V gene's germline CDR1 is SGDLS and CDR2 YYNGEE. The CDR3 is 14 amino acids. The CDR3 DNA sequence: TGTGCCAGCAGCGTGAGGGTCTATAATTCACCCCTCCACTTT. Translation: CASSVRVYNSPLHF.

The chain has TRBV19 and TRBJ1-5; possibly TRBD1 for D (5 bases). CDR1 and CDR2 from the germline V gene are LNHDA and SQIVND (reference sequence). With 7 bases removed from V and 2 bases from J, the gap between germline ends came to 9 bases. The CDR3 extends over 13 amino acids. The chain's CDR3 is CASTLGGNQPQHF. The CDR3 DNA reads as TGTGCCAGTACCCTAGGGGGCAATCAGCCCCAGCATTTT. The full variable domain, in which reference TRBV19 and TRBJ1-5 provide the parts outside the CDR3, is DGGITQSPKYLFRKEGQNVTLSCEQNLNHDAMYWYRQDPGQGLRLIYYSQIVNDFQKGDIAEGYSVSREKKESFPLTVTSAQKNPTAFYLCASTLGGNQPQHFGDGTRLSIL.